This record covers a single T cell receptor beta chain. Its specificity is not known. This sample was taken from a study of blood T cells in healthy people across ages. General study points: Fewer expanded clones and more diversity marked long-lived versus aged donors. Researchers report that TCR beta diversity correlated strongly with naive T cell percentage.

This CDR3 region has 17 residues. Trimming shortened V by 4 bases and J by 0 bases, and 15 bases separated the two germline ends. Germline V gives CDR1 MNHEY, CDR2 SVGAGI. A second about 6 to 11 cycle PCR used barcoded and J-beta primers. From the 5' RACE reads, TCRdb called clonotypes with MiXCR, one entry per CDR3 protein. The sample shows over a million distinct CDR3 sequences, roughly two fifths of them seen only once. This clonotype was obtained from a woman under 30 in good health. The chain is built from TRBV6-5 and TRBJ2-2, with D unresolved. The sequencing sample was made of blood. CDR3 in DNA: TGTGCCAGCAGTTGGCTGATTGGGGAATCGAACACCGGGGAGCTGTTTTTT. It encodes CASSWLIGESNTGELFF.